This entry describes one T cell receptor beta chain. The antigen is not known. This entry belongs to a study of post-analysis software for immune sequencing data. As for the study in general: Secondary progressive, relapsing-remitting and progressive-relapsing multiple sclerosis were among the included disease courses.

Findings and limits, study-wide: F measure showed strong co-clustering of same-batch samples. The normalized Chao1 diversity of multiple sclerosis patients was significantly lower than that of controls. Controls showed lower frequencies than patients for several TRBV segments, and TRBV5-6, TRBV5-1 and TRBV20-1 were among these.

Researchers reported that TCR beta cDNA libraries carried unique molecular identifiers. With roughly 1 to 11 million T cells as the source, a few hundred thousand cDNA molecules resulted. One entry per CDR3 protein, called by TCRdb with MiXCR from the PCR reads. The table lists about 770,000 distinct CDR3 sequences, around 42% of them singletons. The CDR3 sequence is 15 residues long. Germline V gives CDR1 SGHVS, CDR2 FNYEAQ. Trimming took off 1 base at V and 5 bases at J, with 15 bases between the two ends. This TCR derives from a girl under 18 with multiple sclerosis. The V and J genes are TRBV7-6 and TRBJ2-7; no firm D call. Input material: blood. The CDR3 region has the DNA TGTGCCAGCAGCTTAGGTGCCAGCAATTCCGACGAGCAGTACTTC. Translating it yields CASSLGASNSDEQYF. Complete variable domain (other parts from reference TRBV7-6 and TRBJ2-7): GAGVSQSPRYKVTKRGQDVALRCDPISGHVSLYWYRQALGQGPEFLTYFNYEAQQDKSGLPNDRFSAERPEGSISTLTIQRTEQRDSAMYRCASSLGASNSDEQYFGPGTRLTVT.